The sequence of this T cell receptor beta chain was determined in a study of shared clonotypes between healthy human individuals. Findings and caveats of the study: Sequencing depth was a factor that was expected to affect clonotype sharing among donors.

Genomic DNA from each subset was divided evenly over several immunoSEQ plates. Sorted-subset replicate PCR reactions were performed with 200 ng DNA, corresponding to roughly 30,000 T cell genomes. Here immunoSEQ multiplex PCR was the method, and the copy in TCRdb shows in-frame clones only, minus some. The sample consists of millions of clones, around 94% of them appearing once. Worth noting for this clone: As yet, its antigen is unknown.

Nashville, Tennessee was home to all donors, each a Caucasian adult. Trimming at V came to 8 bases and at J to 4 bases, leaving 10 bases not matched to a gene. CDR3 length equals 15 residues. Germline CDR1 MDHEN, CDR2 SYDVKM. This rearrangement joins TRBV28 to TRBJ1-2; 10 bases fit TRBD1. The sample was naive CD4+ T cells sorted from blood. The subset is: CD45RA+ positively selected. This receptor was obtained from a man aged 18 to 30 in good health. CDR3 sequence (DNA): TGTGCCAGCGAAAACGGGGACAGGGGTGGCTATGGCTACACCTTC. Translation: CASENGDRGGYGYTF.